This entry lists 4 T cell receptor beta chains sequenced from one sample in a study of STAT3 mutations in large granular lymphocyte leukemia. Findings and limits, study-wide: Every T-cell large granular lymphocyte leukemia patient had at least one immunodominant TCR beta clonotype.

Their recognized antigens are unknown. Method: immunoSEQ multiplex PCR; TCRdb's copy keeps in-frame clones and lacks some. This repertoire shows 2,000 to 2,500 clones, 22% found once; its top ten account for roughly 70%. Sequencing was performed on peripheral blood mononuclear cells. These receptors all come from a man aged 55 to 69 with T-cell large granular lymphocyte leukemia. Some clones in this sample may be carry-over from other donors' samples.

This clone was counted between two and nine times. This chain connects TRBV7-2 to TRBJ2-7, with D hard to call. V lost 1 base and J 3 bases, leaving 10 bases between the germline ends. Per germline, CDR1 SGHTA and CDR2 FQGNSA. The CDR3 length is 14 residues. The CDR3 DNA is TGTGCCAGCAGCTTAGGGCGGCTGAGCTACGAGCAGTACTTC. Residues: CASSLGRLSYEQYF.

The V and J genes are TRBV9 and TRBJ1-5; D gene uncertain. V lost 0 bases, J lost 5 bases, and 9 bases lay in between. The CDR3 has 14 amino acids. Germline V gene data show CDR1 as SGDLS and CDR2 as YYNGEE. As DNA, the CDR3 is TGTGCCAGCAGCGTAGGAGGCTATGATCAGCCCCAGCATTTT. Protein product: CASSVGGYDQPQHF.

This chain joins TRBV6-6 and TRBJ1-1; D unclear. CDR3 length: 12 residues. In germline, CDR1 is MNHNY, CDR2 SVGAGI (reference sequence). V was clipped by 7 bases and J by 2 bases, with 8 bases between them. CDR3 nucleotide sequence: TGTGCCAGCACCCCAGCCAACACTGAAGCTTTCTTT. This codes for CASTPANTEAFF.

This clone was detected only once. The V and J genes are TRBV12-5 and TRBJ2-6; D is perhaps TRBD1 (5 bases). Germline CDR1 LGHNT, CDR2 FRNRAP. The CDR3 length is 18 residues. Trimming removed 4 bases at V and 5 bases at J, with 21 bases between. The CDR3 region is CASGSECAGQSRANVLTF. CDR3 nucleotides: TGTGCTAGTGGTTCGGAGTGTGCAGGACAAAGTCGGGCCAACGTCCTGACTTTC.